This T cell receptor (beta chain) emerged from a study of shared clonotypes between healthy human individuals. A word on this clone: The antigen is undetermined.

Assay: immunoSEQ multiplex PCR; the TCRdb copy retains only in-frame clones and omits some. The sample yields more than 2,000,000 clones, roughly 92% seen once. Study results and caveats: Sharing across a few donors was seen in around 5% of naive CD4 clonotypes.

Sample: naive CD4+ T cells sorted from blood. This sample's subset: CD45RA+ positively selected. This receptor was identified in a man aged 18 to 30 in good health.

The CDR3, as DNA: TGTGCCAGCAGCTTGGTCGAGGCAGGAGGGCGCACAGATACGCAGTATTTT. It specifies CASSLVEAGGRTDTQYF. V and J are TRBV5-4 and TRBJ2-3; a possible D gene is TRBD2 (6 bases). The CDR3 is made up of 17 amino acids. Trimming left V 0 bases short and J 1 base short, with 15 bases between. Germline V gene data show CDR1 as SGHNT and CDR2 as YYREEE (reference sequence).